The entry below gives a single TCR beta chain sequence along with its context. Scientists made TCR beta cDNA using 5'RACE template switching with UMIs. Each CDR3 protein gets one entry in TCRdb, which reprocessed the 5' RACE reads and gives no DNA. The repertoire table contains 200,000 to 300,000 distinct CDR3 sequences. This record comes from a study of T cells expressing NK-cell markers. Germline V gives CDR1 LGHNA, CDR2 YNFKEQ. The CDR3 has 17 amino acids. Sequencing was done on a sample of blood T cells: a sorted CD56 or NKG2C T cell subset, CD4+ or CD8+ T cells, or bulk PBMC T cells (not recorded which). The origin of this receptor is a woman aged 18-70 years in good health. This sequence joins TRBV4-2 and TRBJ2-5; TCRdb proposes TRBD2, but this gene call is untestable without DNA. The CDR3 sequence: CASSQEGLAGIQETQYF.